Listed below are T cell receptor beta chains from one sample, sequenced in a study of blood T cell repertoires in COVID-19. Data came from immunoSEQ multiplex PCR; TCRdb stores just in-frame clones and leaves some out. The data hold approximately 150,000 clones, with approximately 87% observed a single time. The specimen sequenced was peripheral blood. The origin of the receptors is a man over 45 who had recovered from COVID-19. The CDR3 runs from the conserved cysteine through the conserved F or W. The D gene is left open where the match is weak. Clone size is given for some rows only: seen once, a few or many times, or a class if the clone is expanded.

>NA|TRBJ2-3|TRBV29-1|TRBD1
TGCAGCGTTGGGACAGGGGGCACAGATACGCAGTATTTT
CSVGTGGTDTQYF
>NA|TRBJ2-3|TRBV14|TRBD1
TGTGCCAGCAGCCAAGACCCACCTGGACAGGCTAGCACAGATACGCAGTATTTT
CASSQDPPGQASTDTQYF
>NA|TRBJ1-3|TRBV9|NA
TGTGCCAGCAGCGTAGATCCAGGGGACTCTGGAAACACCATATATTTT
CASSVDPGDSGNTIYF
>NA|TRBJ2-3|TRBV7-9|TRBD1
TGTGCCAGCACCGCTGATCGGACAGGGGCAGATACGCAGTATTTT
CASTADRTGADTQYF
>NA|TRBJ2-2|TRBV12-5|TRBD2
TGTGCTAGTGGCCCCGGGACTAGCGGGGGGTCTCACACCGGGGAGCTGTTTTTT
CASGPGTSGGSHTGELFF
>few|TRBJ2-3|TRBV4-3|NA
TGCGCCAGCAGCCAAGAGGACGTGGGACTGGTATACACAGATACGCAGTATTTT
CASSQEDVGLVYTDTQYF
>NA|TRBJ2-4|TRBV5-1|TRBD1
TGCGCCAGCAGCCTCGGACAGGGGTGGGACATTCAGTACTTC
CASSLGQGWDIQYF
>NA|TRBJ2-1|TRBV19|TRBD2
TGTGCCAGTAGTAGACTAGCGGTGAACTCCTACAATGAGCAGTTCTTC
CASSRLAVNSYNEQFF
>NA|TRBJ2-5|TRBV20-1|NA
TGCAGTGCACACACCCAAGAGACCCAGTACTTC
CSAHTQETQYF
>NA|TRBJ1-6|TRBV4-3|NA
TGCGCCAGCAGCCAAAGCATAGGGGATACTAATTCACCCCTCCACTTT
CASSQSIGDTNSPLHF
>NA|TRBJ2-1|TRBV19|NA
TGTGCCAGTAGTTCGGGACTGCACTACAATGAGCAGTTCTTC
CASSSGLHYNEQFF
>NA|TRBJ1-6|TRBV5-6|TRBD1
TGTGCCAGCAGCTTGTCTCCAGGGACAGGCTATAATTCACCCCTCCACTTT
CASSLSPGTGYNSPLHF
>NA|TRBJ2-1|TRBV4-1|NA
TGCGCCAGCAGCCAAGAAGTAGAGAGATCTTACAATGAGCAGTTCTTC
CASSQEVERSYNEQFF
>NA|TRBJ1-4|TRBV30|TRBD1
TGTGCCTGGAGTGCCAAACAGGGGCCTAATGAAAAACTGTTTTTT
CAWSAKQGPNEKLFF
>NA|TRBJ2-7|TRBV29-1|TRBD1
TGCAGCGTTGTCCCCGGGACAGGGGACTACGAGCAGTACTTC
CSVVPGTGDYEQYF
>NA|TRBJ1-2|TRBV7-8|NA
TGTGCCAGCAGCTTAGGGACTTTCCTAGCTAACTATGGCTACACCTTC
CASSLGTFLANYGYTF
>NA|TRBJ1-1|TRBV19|TRBD1
TGTGCCAGTAAAAGGGACAGGGGCAACACTGAAGCTTTCTTT
CASKRDRGNTEAFF
>NA|TRBJ1-1|TRBV7-2|NA
TGTGCCAGCAGCGCAATCCCGACTCCGAACACTGAAGCTTTCTTT
CASSAIPTPNTEAFF
>NA|TRBJ1-4|TRBV6-2/TRBV6-3|NA
TGTGCCAGCAGCACTCGGGAAGGGATGAATGAAAAACTGTTTTTT
CASSTREGMNEKLFF
>NA|TRBJ2-3|TRBV11-3|NA
TGTGCCAGCAGCCCTCGACAGAACACAGATACGCAGTATTTT
CASSPRQNTDTQYF
>NA|TRBJ1-4|TRBV4-1|TRBD1
TGCGCCAGCAGCCTAGGACAGGGGAGTGGAAAACTGTTTTTT
CASSLGQGSGKLFF
>NA|TRBJ1-6|TRBV3-1/TRBV3-2|TRBD1
TGTGCCAGCAGCCGAGGGACAGAAAATTCACCCCTCCACTTT
CASSRGTENSPLHF
>NA|TRBJ2-7|TRBV18|NA
TGTGCCAGCTCACCATTAGGAGGCTCCTACGAGCAGTACTTC
CASSPLGGSYEQYF
>NA|TRBJ2-4|TRBV2|NA
TGTGCCAGCAGCTTACTAGCCAAAAACATTCAGTACTTC
CASSLLAKNIQYF
>NA|TRBJ2-5|TRBV19|TRBD1
TGTGCCAGTAGTACCCGGGACAGGGAGCGACGGGAGACCCAGTACTTC
CASSTRDRERRETQYF
>NA|TRBJ2-1|TRBV7-6|NA
TGTGCCAGCAGCACACTAGCCCTAGCATACAATGAGCAGTTCTTC
CASSTLALAYNEQFF